This T cell receptor (beta chain) is from a study of T cells in Graves' hyperthyroidism and ophthalmopathy. Overall study findings and caveats: In the blood, most expanded thyroid clonotypes above 0.001 appeared as well.

V lost 6 bases and J lost 7; bases outside the gene matches: 10. The CDR3 is 14 amino acids. Germline CDR1 reads DFQATT; CDR2 reads SNEGSKA (reference sequence). This clonotype occurred a few times. Its antigen remains unidentified. Authors of the study amplified TCR beta CDR3 regions from RNA transcripts. TCR CDR3 regions were first amplified by RT-PCR with HTBI primers. MiXCR, applied by TCRdb to the multiplex PCR reads, yields one record per CDR3 protein. There are about 300,000 distinct CDR3 sequences in the sample; 13% occur only once, and approximately 8.6% lies in the top ten. The source of this sequence is a woman between 25 and 40 years old with Graves' hyperthyroidism that later progressed to Graves' ophthalmopathy. What was sequenced was blood. This chain connects TRBV20-1 to TRBJ2-1, with TRBD1 identical over 9 bases. CDR3 coding DNA: TGCAGTGCACACGCTACCGGGACAGGGAATGAGCAGTTCTTC. It encodes CSAHATGTGNEQFF.